Below are 5 T cell receptor beta chains sequenced from a single sample in a study of metastatic and nonmetastatic thyroid tumors (dated by TCRdb to 2019 to 2021). No patient had received any treatment before thyroid surgery. The library was built by means of PCR. This sample was sequenced with an Illumina HiSeq 4000. In TCRdb, the public reads were trimmed at Q25 with fastp and aligned with MiXCR, with productive beta chains retained. The sample table shows thousands of clones, and about a third are seen once. The ten largest clones capture about two fifths of the sample. Input material: adjacent normal tissue. The receptors stem from a female donor with papillary thyroid cancer or a benign thyroid nodule (not recorded which). Some clones in this sample may be carry-over from other donors' samples.

The chain uses TRBV12-3 or TRBV12-4 and TRBJ2-7; 10 bases map to TRBD1. V lost 6 bases and J lost 9; bases outside the gene matches: 11. The CDR3 runs to 14 residues. CDR3 nucleotide sequence: TGTGCCAGCAGCAGGGACAGGGGACGGGACGGGCAGTACTTC. Translating it yields CASSRDRGRDGQYF.

The CDR3 protein is CASSLTEGSRDRYNNEQFF. The CDR3 DNA follows: TGTGCCAGCAGCTTAACGGAGGGCAGTCGCGACCGATATAACAATGAGCAGTTCTTC. The genes are TRBV7-3 and TRBJ2-1; D might be TRBD2 (6 bases). Trimming cost V 0 bases and J 5 bases, with 23 bases left between them. In germline, CDR1 is SGHTA, CDR2 FQGTGA. This CDR3 contains 19 residues. Using reference TRBV7-3 and TRBJ2-1 for the parts outside the CDR3, the full variable domain is GAGVSQTPSNKVTEKGKYVELRCDPISGHTALYWYRQSLGQGPEFLIYFQGTGAADDSGLPNDRFFAVRPEGSVSTLKIQRTERGDSAVYLCASSLTEGSRDRYNNEQFFGPGTRLTVL.

The genes are TRBV6-1 and TRBJ2-7; D is ambiguous. This CDR3 region has 12 residues. V was trimmed by 7 bases and J by 7 bases, leaving 14 bases between them. Germline loops: CDR1 MNHNS, CDR2 SASEGT. CDR3 amino acids: CASTEGGFEQYF. The CDR3 DNA reads TGTGCCAGCACCGAAGGCGGTTTTGAGCAGTACTTC.

This clone was detected a few times. V usage is TRBV12-3 or TRBV12-4 and J usage is TRBJ1-3; D not certain. CDR3 length equals 17 residues. V gave up 0 bases and J gave up 0 bases, with 12 bases separating them. Here the CDR3 reads CASSLAVDGFSGNTIYF. CDR3 nucleotide sequence: TGTGCCAGCAGTTTAGCGGTTGACGGTTTCTCTGGAAACACCATATATTTT.

The rearrangement uses TRBV7-2 and TRBJ2-7; 8 bases agree with TRBD2. This CDR3 has 14 amino acids. J gave up 2 bases and V 4 bases, and 4 bases lay outside the gene matches. Germline assignment: CDR1 SGHTA and CDR2 FQGNSA. CDR3 DNA sequence: TGTGCCAGCAGCTCCTCGGGGGGGCCCTACGAGCAGTACTTC. It yields the protein CASSSSGGPYEQYF.